Presented here are 3 T cell receptor beta chains from one specimen sequenced in a study of blood T cell repertoires in COVID-19. Generated by immunoSEQ multiplex PCR, the TCRdb table keeps only in-frame clones and is missing some. The top ten clones hold around 1.9% of a sample with approximately 260,000 clones, approximately 89% of them seen once. Sequenced: PBMCs or T cells enriched from blood (not recorded which). Receptor source: an older woman who had recovered from COVID-19.

The gene calls are TRBV28 and TRBJ2-6; 10 bases align to TRBD1. Per germline, CDR1 MDHEN and CDR2 SYDVKM. The CDR3 contains 17 residues. With V trimmed by 0 bases and J by 2 bases, 1 base remained unmatched. CDR3 region: CASSLWGQGTGANVLTF. CDR3 nucleotides: TGTGCCAGCAGTTTATGGGGACAGGGGACTGGGGCCAACGTCCTGACTTTC.

This sequence joins TRBV7-9 and TRBJ2-1; D not certain. CDR3 length: 12 amino acids. Germline values: CDR1 SEHNR, CDR2 FQNEAQ (reference sequence). The ends were cut back, 5 bases at V and 6 bases at J, with 8 bases in the middle. The CDR3 nucleotides read TGTGCCAGCAGCCCACTCCGCAATGAGCAGTTCTTC. This encodes CASSPLRNEQFF.

This chain connects TRBV19 to TRBJ1-2; no clear D. The CDR3 contains 13 residues. V lost 5 bases and J 2 bases, leaving 9 bases between the germline ends. Germline loops: CDR1 LNHDA, CDR2 SQIVND (reference sequence). CDR3 in DNA: TGTGCCAGTAGTCTGACTGAGAACTATGGCTACACCTTC. This sequence encodes CASSLTENYGYTF.